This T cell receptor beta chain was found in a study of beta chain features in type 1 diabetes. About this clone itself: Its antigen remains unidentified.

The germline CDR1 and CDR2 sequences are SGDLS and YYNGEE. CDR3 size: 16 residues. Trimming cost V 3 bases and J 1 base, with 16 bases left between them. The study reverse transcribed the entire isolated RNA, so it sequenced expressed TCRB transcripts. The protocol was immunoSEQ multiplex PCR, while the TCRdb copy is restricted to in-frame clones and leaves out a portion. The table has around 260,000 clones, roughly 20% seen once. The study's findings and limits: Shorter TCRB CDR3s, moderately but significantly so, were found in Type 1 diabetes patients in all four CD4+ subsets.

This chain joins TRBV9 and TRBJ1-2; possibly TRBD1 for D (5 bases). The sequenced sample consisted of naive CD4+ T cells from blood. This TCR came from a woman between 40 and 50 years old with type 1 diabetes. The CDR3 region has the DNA TGTGCCAGCAGCGCCTCGGCGGGGGGTTTTAACTATGGCTACACCTTC. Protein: CASSASAGGFNYGYTF.